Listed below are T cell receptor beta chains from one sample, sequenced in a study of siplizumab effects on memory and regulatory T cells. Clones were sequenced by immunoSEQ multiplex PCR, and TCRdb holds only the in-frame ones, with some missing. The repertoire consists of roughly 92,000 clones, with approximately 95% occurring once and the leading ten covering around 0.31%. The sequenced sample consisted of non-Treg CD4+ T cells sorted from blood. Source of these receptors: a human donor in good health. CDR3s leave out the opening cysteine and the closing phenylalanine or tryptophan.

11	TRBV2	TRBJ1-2	ASSEGTGYPQT
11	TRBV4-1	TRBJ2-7	ASSHGTSYEQY
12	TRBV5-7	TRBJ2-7	ASSSGQTLYEQY
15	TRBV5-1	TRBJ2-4	ASSQFGQGRAKNIQY
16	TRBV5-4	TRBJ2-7	ASSTGLAGPAKSYEQY
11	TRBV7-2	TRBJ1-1	ASSLTGTGEAF
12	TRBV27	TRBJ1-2	ASSRTLGGYGYT
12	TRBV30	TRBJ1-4	AWSKDSLNEKLF
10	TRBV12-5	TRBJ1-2	ASGLTGGGYT
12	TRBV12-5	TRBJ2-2	ASGHGQNTGELF
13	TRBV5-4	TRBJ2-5	ASSLGADLQETQY
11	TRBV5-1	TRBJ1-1	ASSLDSNTEAF
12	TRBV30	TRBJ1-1	AWSWLGGNTEAF
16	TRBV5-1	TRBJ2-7	ASSPGQGFPISSYEQY
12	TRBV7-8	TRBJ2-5	ASSPPTGKGTQY
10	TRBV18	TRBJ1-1	ASSKNRDGTF
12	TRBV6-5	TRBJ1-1	ASRPRTENTEAF
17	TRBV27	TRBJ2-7	ASSPVPGLAGERSYEQY
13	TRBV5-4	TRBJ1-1	ASSLRQGRYTEAF
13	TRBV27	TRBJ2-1	ASSLRLAGNNEQF
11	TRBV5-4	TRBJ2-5	ASSLALQETQY
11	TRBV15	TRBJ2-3	ATRGGTTDTQY
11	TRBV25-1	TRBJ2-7	ASSEQVSYEQY
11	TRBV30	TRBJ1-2	AWTRTRGDGYT
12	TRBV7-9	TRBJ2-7	ASSSPGNFYEQY
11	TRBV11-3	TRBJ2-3	ASRQGGTDTQY
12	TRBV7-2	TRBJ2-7	ASSVGQVFYEQY
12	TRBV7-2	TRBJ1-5	ASSSGTVNQPQH
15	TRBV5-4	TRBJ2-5	ASSSPGSGRNQETQY
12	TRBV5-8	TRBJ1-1	ASSTRQTNTEAF
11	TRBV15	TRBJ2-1	ATSRVTSYEQF
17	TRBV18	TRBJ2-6	ASSSQTIGGYSGANVLT
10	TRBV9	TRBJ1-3	ASSVEGNTIY
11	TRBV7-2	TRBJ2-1	ASSLDGGNEQF
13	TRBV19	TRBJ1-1	ASSIEGQGAAEAF
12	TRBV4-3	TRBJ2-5	ASSQDRGRETQY
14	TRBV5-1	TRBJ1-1	ASSPSWGTGNTEAF
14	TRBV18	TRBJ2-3	ASSTLLGGGGDTQY
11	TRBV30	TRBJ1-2	AWSPRGVYGYT
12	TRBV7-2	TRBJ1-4	ASSFQGGNEKLF
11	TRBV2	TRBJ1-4	ASRYREGEKLF
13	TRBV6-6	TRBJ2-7	ASTLTSGESYEQY
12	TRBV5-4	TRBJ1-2	ASSLSPGYYGYT
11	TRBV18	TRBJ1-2	ASSPNTVYGYT
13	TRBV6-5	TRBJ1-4	ASSQGGQGVEKLF
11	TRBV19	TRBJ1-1	ASLGQTFGEAF
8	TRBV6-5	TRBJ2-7	ASSSSPRR